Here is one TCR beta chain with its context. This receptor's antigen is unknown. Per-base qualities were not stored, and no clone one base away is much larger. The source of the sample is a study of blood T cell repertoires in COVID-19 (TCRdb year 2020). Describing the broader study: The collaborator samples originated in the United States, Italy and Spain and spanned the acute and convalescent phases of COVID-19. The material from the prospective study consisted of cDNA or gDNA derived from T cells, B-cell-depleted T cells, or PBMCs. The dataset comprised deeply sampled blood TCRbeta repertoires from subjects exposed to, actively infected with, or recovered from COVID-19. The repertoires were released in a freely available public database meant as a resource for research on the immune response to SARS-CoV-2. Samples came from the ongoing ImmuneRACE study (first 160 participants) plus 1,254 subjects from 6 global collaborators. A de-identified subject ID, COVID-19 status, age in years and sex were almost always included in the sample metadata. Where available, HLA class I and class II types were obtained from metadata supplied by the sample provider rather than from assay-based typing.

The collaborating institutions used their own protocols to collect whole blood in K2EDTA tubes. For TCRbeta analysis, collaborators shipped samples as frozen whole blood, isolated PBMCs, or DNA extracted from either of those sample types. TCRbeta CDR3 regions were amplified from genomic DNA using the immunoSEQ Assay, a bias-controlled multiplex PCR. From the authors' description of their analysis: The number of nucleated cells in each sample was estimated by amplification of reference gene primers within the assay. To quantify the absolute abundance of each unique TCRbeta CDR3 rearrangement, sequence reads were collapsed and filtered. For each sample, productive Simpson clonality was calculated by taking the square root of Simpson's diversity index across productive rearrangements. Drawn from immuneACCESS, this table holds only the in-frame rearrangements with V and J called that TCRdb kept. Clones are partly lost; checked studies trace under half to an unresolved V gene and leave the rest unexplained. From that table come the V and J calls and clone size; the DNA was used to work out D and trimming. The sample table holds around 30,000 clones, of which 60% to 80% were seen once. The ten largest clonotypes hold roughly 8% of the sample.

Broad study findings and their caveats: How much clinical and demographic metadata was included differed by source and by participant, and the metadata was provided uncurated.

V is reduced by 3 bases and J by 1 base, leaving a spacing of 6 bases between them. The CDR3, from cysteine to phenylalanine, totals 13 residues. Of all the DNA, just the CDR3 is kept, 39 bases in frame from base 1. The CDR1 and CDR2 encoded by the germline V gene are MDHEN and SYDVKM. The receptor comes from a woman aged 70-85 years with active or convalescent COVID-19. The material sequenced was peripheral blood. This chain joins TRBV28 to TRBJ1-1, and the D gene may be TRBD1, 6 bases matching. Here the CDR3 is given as CASSFRGNTEAFF. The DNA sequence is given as TGTGCCAGCAGTTTCAGGGGGAACACTGAAGCTTTCTTT. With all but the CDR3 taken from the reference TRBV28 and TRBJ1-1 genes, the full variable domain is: DVKVTQSSRYLVKRTGEKVFLECVQDMDHENMFWYRQDPGLGLRLIYFSYDVKMKEKGDIPEGYSVSREKKERFSLILESASTNQTSMYLCASSFRGNTEAFFGQGTRLTVV.